This entry describes one T cell receptor beta chain. This sample stems from a study of cytomegalovirus exposure and HLA in healthy donors. Healthy bone marrow donors formed the donor group. CDR3 length: 15 residues. Germline V gives CDR1 MGHDK, CDR2 SYGVNS. Trimming took 3 bases from V and 2 from J, leaving 13 bases between them. Use of 60 Vbeta and 13 Jbeta primers characterized the PCR. Data came from immunoSEQ multiplex PCR; TCRdb stores just in-frame clones and leaves some out. The data contain over 200,000 clones, just under 85% of them singletons. The clonotype originates from a woman aged 35 to 49 in good health and CMV-seronegative. The rearrangement uses TRBV25-1 and TRBJ1-2; D might be TRBD1 (6 bases). Sequenced sample: PBMCs. CDR3 DNA sequence: TGTGCCAGCAGTGACGAGCTTGGGGGCAACTATGGCTACACCTTC. Its protein product is CASSDELGGNYGYTF.